This T cell receptor beta chain was found in a study of CD8 T cells in Susac syndrome. Germline V gives CDR1 MNHNY, CDR2 SVGAGI (reference sequence). V was clipped by 6 bases and J by 1 base; unmatched bases: 2. The CDR3 is 13 residues long. Random hexamers were used to reverse transcribe 0.5 to 1 ug of RNA. TCRdb reprocessed the immunoSEQ multiplex PCR reads with MiXCR, giving one entry per CDR3 protein. The sample has roughly 50,000 distinct CDR3 sequences, under 95% seen once; the top ten hold 0.45% to 0.65%. The receptor comes from a human donor in good health. The chain has TRBV6-6 and TRBJ2-7, with TRBD1 identical over 8 bases. Sequenced sample: CD8+ T cells from PBMCs. The CDR3 nucleotides read TGTGCCAGCAGATACAGGGGGTCCTACGAGCAGTACTTC. Amino acids: CASRYRGSYEQYF.